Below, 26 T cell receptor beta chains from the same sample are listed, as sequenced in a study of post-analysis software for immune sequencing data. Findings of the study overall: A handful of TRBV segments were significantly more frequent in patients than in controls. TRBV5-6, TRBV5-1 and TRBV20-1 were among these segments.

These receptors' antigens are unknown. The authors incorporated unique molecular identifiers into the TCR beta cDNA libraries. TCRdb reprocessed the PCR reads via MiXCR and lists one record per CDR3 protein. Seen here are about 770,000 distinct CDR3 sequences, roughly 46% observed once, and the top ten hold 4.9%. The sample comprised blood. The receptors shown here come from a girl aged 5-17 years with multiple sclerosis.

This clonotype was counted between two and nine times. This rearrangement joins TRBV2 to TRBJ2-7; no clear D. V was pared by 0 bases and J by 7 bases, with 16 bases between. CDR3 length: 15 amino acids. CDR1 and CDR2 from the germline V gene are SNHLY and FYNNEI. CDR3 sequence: CASSEARSSYNEQYF. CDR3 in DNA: TGTGCCAGCAGTGAAGCTAGAAGCTCCTACAATGAGCAGTACTTC.

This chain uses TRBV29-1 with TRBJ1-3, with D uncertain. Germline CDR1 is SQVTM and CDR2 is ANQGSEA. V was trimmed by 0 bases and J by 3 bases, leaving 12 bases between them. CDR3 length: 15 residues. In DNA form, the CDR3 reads TGCAGCGTTGAAGAAGGCCAGATGAGTGGAAACACCATATATTTT. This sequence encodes CSVEEGQMSGNTIYF.

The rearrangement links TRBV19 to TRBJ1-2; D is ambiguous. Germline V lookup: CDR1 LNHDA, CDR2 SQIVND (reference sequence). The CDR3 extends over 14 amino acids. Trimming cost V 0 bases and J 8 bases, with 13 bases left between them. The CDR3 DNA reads TGTGCCAGTAGTATAGACCTCATTTCGGGAGGCTACACCTTC. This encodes CASSIDLISGGYTF.

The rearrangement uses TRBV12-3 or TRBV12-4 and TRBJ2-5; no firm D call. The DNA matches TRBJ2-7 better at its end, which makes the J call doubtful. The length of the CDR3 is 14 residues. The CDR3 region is CASSLYSGPYEQYF. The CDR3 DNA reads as TGTGCCAGCAGTTTATACAGTGGGCCCTACGAGCAGTACTTC.

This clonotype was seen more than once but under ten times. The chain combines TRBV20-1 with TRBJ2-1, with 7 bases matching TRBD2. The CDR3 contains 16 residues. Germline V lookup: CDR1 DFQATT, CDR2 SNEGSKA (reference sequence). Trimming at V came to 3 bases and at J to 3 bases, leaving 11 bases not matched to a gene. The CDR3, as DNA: TGCAGTGCTAGGGCCCCGGGGAGCGGGAACTACAATGAGCAGTTCTTC. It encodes CSARAPGSGNYNEQFF.

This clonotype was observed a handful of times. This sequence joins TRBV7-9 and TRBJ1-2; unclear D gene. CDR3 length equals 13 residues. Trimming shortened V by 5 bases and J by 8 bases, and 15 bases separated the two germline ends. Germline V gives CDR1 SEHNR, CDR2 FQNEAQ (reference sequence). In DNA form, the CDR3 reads TGTGCCAGCAGCCCCTCGGACTTTAGGGGCTACACCTTC. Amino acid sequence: CASSPSDFRGYTF.

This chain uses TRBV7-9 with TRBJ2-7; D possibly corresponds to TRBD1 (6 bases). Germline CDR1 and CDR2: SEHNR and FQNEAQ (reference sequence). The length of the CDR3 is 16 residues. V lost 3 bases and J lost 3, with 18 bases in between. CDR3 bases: TGTGCCAGCAGCTTGGCGGTGGGGACACCAATCTACGAGCAGTACTTC. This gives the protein CASSLAVGTPIYEQYF.

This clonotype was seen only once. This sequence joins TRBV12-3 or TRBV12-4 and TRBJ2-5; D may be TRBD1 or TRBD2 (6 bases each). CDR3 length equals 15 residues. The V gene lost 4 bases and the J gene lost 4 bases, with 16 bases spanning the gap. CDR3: CASSCYSGGGETQYF. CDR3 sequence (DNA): TGTGCCAGCAGTTGTTATAGCGGAGGGGGAGAGACCCAGTACTTC.

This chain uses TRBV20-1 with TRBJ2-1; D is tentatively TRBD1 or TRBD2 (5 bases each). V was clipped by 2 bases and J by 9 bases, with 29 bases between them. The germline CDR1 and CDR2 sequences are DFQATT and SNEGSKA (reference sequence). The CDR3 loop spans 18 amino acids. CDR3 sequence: CSARTRDPTELEGIEQFF. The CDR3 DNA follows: TGCAGTGCTAGAACCCGGGACCCAACGGAGTTAGAGGGGATTGAGCAGTTCTTC.

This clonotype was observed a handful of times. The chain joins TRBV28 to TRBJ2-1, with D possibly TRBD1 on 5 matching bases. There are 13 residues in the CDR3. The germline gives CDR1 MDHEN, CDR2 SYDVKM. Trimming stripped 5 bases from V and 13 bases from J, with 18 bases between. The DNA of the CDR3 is TGTGCCAGCAGTGTACACCGGGCTCAGGGACAGTTCTTC. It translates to CASSVHRAQGQFF.

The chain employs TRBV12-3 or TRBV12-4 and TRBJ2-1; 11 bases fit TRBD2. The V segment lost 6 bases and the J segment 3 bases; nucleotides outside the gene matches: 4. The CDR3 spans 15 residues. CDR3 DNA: TGTGCCAGCAGACTCACTAGCGGGAGCTACAATGAGCAGTTCTTC. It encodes CASRLTSGSYNEQFF.

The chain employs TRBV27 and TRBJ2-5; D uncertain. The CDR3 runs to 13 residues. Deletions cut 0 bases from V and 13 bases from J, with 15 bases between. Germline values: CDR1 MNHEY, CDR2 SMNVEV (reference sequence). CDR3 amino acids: CASSLSLRNKRYF. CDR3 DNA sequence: TGTGCCAGCAGTTTATCCCTAAGGAATAAACGGTACTTC.

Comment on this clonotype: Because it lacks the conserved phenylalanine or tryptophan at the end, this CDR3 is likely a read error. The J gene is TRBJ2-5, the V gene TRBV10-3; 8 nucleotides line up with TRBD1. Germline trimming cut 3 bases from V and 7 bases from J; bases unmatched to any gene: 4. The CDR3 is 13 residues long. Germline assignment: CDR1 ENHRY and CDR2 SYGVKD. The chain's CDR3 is CAISDRGLGTQYV. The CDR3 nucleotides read TGTGCCATCAGTGACAGGGGGCTTGGGACCCAGTACGTC.

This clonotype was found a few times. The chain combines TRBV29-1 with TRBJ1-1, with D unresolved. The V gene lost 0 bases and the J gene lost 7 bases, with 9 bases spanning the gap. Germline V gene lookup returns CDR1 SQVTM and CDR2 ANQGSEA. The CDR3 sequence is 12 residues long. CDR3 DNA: TGCAGCGTTGAAGATCGTAACGTTGAAGCTTTCTTT. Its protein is CSVEDRNVEAFF. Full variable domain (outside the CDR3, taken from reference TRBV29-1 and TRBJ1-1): SAVISQKPSRDICQRGTSLTIQCQVDSQVTMMFWYRQQPGQSLTLIATANQGSEATYESGFVIDKFPISRPNLTFSTLTVSNMSPEDSSIYLCSVEDRNVEAFFGQGTRLTVV.

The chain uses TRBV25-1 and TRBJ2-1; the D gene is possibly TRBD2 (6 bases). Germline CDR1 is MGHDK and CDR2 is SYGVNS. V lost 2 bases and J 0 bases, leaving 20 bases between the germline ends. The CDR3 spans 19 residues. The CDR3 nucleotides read TGTGCCAGCAGTGAACAAGGGAGCGGGCCTTTCAGCTCCTACAATGAGCAGTTCTTC. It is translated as CASSEQGSGPFSSYNEQFF.

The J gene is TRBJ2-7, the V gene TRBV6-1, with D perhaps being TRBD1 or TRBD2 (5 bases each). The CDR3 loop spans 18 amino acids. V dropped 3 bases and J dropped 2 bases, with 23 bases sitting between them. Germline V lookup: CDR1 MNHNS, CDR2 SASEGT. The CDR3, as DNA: TGTGCCAGCAGTGAGGGACCCCGAAGTCTCCAGGGAACCTACGAGCAGTACTTC. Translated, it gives CASSEGPRSLQGTYEQYF.

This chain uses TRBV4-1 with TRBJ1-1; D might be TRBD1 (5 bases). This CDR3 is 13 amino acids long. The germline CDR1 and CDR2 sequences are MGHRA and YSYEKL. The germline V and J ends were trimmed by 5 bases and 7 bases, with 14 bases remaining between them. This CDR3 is CASSGRGGDEAFF. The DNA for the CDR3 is TGCGCCAGCAGCGGTCGCGGGGGGGATGAAGCTTTCTTT.

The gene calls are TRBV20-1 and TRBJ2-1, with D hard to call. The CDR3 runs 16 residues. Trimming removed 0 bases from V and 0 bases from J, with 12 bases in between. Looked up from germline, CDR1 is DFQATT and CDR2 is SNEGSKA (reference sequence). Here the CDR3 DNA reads TGCAGTGCTAGAGATAGTAAGTCTGACTCCTACAATGAGCAGTTCTTC. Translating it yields CSARDSKSDSYNEQFF.

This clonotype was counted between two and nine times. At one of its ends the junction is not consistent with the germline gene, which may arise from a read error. The CDR3 DNA sequence: TGTGCCAGCAGCCTAGCGGCTCTAACAGATACGCAGTATTTT. Its translation: CASSLAALTDTQYF. V gene TRBV7-9 combines with J gene TRBJ2-3; 7 nucleotides line up with TRBD2. CDR1 is SEHNR and CDR2 is FQNEAQ in the germline V gene (reference sequence). The CDR3 totals 14 residues.

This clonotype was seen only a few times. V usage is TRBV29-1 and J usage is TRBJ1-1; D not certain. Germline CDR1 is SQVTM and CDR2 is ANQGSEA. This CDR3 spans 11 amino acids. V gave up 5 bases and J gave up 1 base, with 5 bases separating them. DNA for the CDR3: TGCAGCGTTTCGAGGAACACTGAAGCTTTCTTT. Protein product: CSVSRNTEAFF. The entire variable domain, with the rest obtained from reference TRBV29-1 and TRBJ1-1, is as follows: SAVISQKPSRDICQRGTSLTIQCQVDSQVTMMFWYRQQPGQSLTLIATANQGSEATYESGFVIDKFPISRPNLTFSTLTVSNMSPEDSSIYLCSVSRNTEAFFGQGTRLTVV.

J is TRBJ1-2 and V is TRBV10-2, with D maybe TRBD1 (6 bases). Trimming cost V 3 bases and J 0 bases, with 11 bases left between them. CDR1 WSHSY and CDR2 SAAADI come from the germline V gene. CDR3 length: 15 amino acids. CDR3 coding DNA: TGCGCCAGCAGTGAAGGGACAAGAGCTAACTATGGCTACACCTTC. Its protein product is CASSEGTRANYGYTF.

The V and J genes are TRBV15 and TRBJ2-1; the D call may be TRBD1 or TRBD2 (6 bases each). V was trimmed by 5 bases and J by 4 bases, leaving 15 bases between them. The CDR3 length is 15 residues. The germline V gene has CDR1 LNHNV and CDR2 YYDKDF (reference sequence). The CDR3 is CATSGTTRGYNEQFF. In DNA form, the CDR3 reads TGTGCCACCAGCGGTACGACTAGGGGGTACAATGAGCAGTTCTTC. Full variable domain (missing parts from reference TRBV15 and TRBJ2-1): DAMVIQNPRYQVTQFGKPVTLSCSQTLNHNVMYWYQQKSSQAPKLLFHYYDKDFNNEADTPDNFQSRRPNTSFCFLDIRSPGLGDTAMYLCATSGTTRGYNEQFFGPGTRLTVL.

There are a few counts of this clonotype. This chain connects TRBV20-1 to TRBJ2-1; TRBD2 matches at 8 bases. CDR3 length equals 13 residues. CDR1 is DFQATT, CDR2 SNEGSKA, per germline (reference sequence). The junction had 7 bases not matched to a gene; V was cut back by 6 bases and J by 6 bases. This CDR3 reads CSAPRGGFNEQFF. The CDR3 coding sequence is TGCAGTGCCCCTCGGGGGGGATTCAATGAGCAGTTCTTC.

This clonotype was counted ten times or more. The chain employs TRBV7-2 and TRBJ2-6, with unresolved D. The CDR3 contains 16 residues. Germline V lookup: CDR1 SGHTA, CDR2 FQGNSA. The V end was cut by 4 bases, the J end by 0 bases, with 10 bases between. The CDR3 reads CASSSQPHSGANVLTF. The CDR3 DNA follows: TGTGCCAGCAGCTCACAACCCCACTCTGGGGCCAACGTCCTGACTTTC.

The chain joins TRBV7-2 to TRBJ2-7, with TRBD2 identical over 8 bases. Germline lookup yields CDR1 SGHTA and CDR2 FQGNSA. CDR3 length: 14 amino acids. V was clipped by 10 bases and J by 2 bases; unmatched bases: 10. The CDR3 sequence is CATEEGLGAYEQYF. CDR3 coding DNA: TGTGCCACAGAAGAGGGACTAGGGGCCTACGAGCAGTACTTC.

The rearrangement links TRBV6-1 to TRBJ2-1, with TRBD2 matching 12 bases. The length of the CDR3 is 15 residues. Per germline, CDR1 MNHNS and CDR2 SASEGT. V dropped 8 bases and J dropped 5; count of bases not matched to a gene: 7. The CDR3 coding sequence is TGTGCCAGCGCCCCTGGGACTAGCGGGCACAATGAGCAGTTCTTC. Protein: CASAPGTSGHNEQFF.